This entry features one T cell receptor beta chain sequence. This sample stems from a study of blood T cell repertoires in COVID-19. About the research overall: Donors in the United States, Italy and Spain gave samples during acute or convalescent COVID-19.

CDR3 length: 12 residues. CDR1 and CDR2 from the germline V gene are LNHDA and SQIVND (reference sequence). Trimming took 3 bases from V and 4 from J, leaving 4 bases between them. TCRdb's table, derived via immunoSEQ multiplex PCR, lists solely in-frame clones and lacks some. The sample includes tens of thousands of clones, 75% to 90% seen only once; the top ten take around 1.4%. The chain combines TRBV19 with TRBJ1-5; D not certain. Sample: peripheral blood. This clonotype was obtained from a man in his fifties or sixties with acute or convalescent COVID-19. The CDR3 protein is CASSISNQPQHF. The CDR3 bases are TGTGCCAGTAGTATTTCAAATCAGCCCCAGCATTTT.